This TCR beta chain was obtained from a study of T cell responses to AZD1222 COVID-19 vaccine listed by TCRdb under 2021. For the study in its entirety: TCR sequencing covered more than 230 trial participants: 200 to 220 given two doses of AZD1222 and approximately 26 given two doses of MenACWY control vaccine. Enrollment into the trials was organized by age into subgroups of 18-55, 56-69 and 70-plus years, and those subgroups contained roughly 150, 30 and 60 TCR-sequenced participants, respectively. On the study overall, not on this receptor specifically: Conclusions about previously exposed vaccinees are limited, since just 5 to 7 AZD1222 recipients were seropositive for SARS-CoV-2 at baseline. Reportedly, almost half of the unique spike-specific TCRs recognized epitopes lying outside the regions that are mutated in the B.1.351 and B.1.1.7 variants. The whole spike protein was spanned by vaccine-associated CD4 TCRs, and dominant responses were seen in regions 160-218 and 743-854. After two AZD1222 doses, spike-specific TCR breadth and depth were significantly higher than at day 0 and than in MenACWY recipients. Participants were mostly white British, with more females than males. The authors suggested clonal diversity may have been underestimated. No day 14 peak-response samples were available, so repertoires were characterized only after the peak T cell response. The 56-69-year group was small, and its depth increase did not reach significance, likely because of low power.

About this clone: Its antigen is still unknown. Base qualities are missing; no much larger clone stands one base away.

The time point tag for this specimen amounts to: baseline before first vaccination. According to the study, the label for this sample's treatment or condition signals: meningococcal conjugate vaccine given as trial control. Vaccinee samples came from UK trials COV001 and COV002, including a single-blind randomized controlled phase 2/3 trial of AZD1222 (ChAdOx1 nCoV-19) in healthy adults. For TCRbeta chain sequencing, PBMC samples were collected from trial participants at day 0 and at day 28 after the second dose. V drops 8 bases and J drops 8 bases, leaving 22 bases in between. According to the germline V gene (reference sequence), CDR1 reads LNHDA and CDR2 reads SQIVND. The CDR3 sequence holds 15 residues, the cysteine and phenylalanine included. The entry retains the CDR3 DNA only, 45 bases that are in frame from base 1. The CDR3 regions of human TCRbeta chains were subjected to immunosequencing. The study's processing was this. Repertoire TCRs were checked for matches against a reference library of SARS-CoV-2-specific TCRs that had been generated using the MIRA antigen-specificity platform. Breadth meant the fraction of unique TCRs that were SARS-CoV-2-associated, whereas depth meant the fraction of total T cells that were SARS-CoV-2-associated. Using the MIRA data, each spike-specific TCR was assigned both to the spike region to which the TCR was reactive and to a CD4 or CD8 class. Log10-transformed breadth and depth values were compared by one-way ANOVA with Sidak's multiple comparisons tests. What TCRdb holds here is the immuneACCESS table cut down to in-frame rearrangements. Part of the clones is not present; checked against another copy, under half of the missing clones reflect an unresolved V gene, and the others are unexplained. From that table come the V and J calls and clone size; the DNA was used to work out D and trimming. Recorded for this sample are some 89,000 clones; around nine tenths of them occurred a single time. Around 5.1% of the sample rests with the top ten.

This specimen consisted of peripheral blood, obtained on day 0 of MenACWY control vaccination. Here the chain combines TRBV19 and TRBJ2-1; D gene: possibly TRBD2, on 6 matching bases. The sequence came from an adult in good health. DNA sequence: TGTGCCAGTTGTCAGTTTCGGGGAGGTAACGATGAGCAGTTCTTC. Its coded protein is CASCQFRGGNDEQFF.